What follows describes a single TCR beta chain. Naive CD8 cells comprised CD45RO-negative, CCR7-positively selected cells, excluding terminally differentiated effector memory CD45RA+ cells. Donation came from healthy HIV-negative adults that had no recent acute infections or vaccinations. With 3 bases removed from V and 6 bases from J, the gap between germline ends came to 22 bases. This CDR3 is 16 amino acids long. Germline V lookup: CDR1 SGHNT, CDR2 YYREEE (reference sequence). The record originates from a study of shared clonotypes between healthy human individuals. Study-level background: Aged 18 to 49, the donors were a couple of women and three men. There were three CD4 naive, three CD4 memory, two CD8 naive and one CD8 memory plates per donor.

How the authors handled the data: ImmunoSEQ supplied junction-only sequences lacking quality scores, so filtering was different. Sequencing used immunoSEQ multiplex PCR; TCRdb keeps in-frame clones, though not all of them. V, J and clone size are those of that table, while D and trimming were read from the DNA. The sample consists of 760,000 or so clones, just over 95% of them appearing once. The receptor was isolated from a man aged 25 to 45 in good health. Source material: naive CD8+ T cells sorted from blood. V and J are TRBV5-4 and TRBJ2-7; tentative D call: TRBD2 (6 bases). CDR3 sequence (DNA): TGTGCCAGCAGCTATTATGACCGGACTAAAGGCTCCGAGCAGTACTTC. This codes for CASSYYDRTKGSEQYF.